These 32 T cell receptor beta chains were all obtained from the same sample, sequenced in a study of T cell responses to AZD1222 COVID-19 vaccine. Sequencing was performed with immunoSEQ multiplex PCR; in TCRdb, only in-frame clones are kept and a portion is missing. The sample comprises about 200,000 clones, roughly nine tenths of which are singletons, and about 3.6% rests with the top ten. The material was peripheral blood, obtained 28 days after the second dose of the MenACWY control vaccine. The source is an adult who received the MenACWY meningococcal vaccine as a control.

V and J are TRBV7-3 and TRBJ2-2; 8 bases line up with TRBD2. The CDR3 sequence is 16 residues long. CDR1 SGHTA and CDR2 FQGTGA come from the germline V gene. V lost 4 bases and J lost 6; bases outside the gene matches: 10. CDR3 protein: CASSSQGGRSPGELFF. The DNA of the CDR3 is TGTGCCAGCAGCTCCCAGGGCGGGAGGTCTCCCGGGGAGCTGTTTTTT.

The chain recombines TRBV18 with TRBJ2-7, with a tentative D call TRBD2 (6 bases). V was trimmed by 2 bases and J by 5 bases, leaving 19 bases between them. This CDR3 is built from 16 residues. CDR1 is KGHSH, CDR2 LQKENI, per germline. CDR3 nucleotide sequence: TGTGCCAGCTCACCAACGCGGGGAGTGGGGCCTAACGAGCAGTACTTC. This encodes CASSPTRGVGPNEQYF.

The chain couples TRBV28 to TRBJ1-5, with 8 bases matching TRBD1. The V segment lost 5 bases and the J segment 7 bases; nucleotides outside the gene matches: 10. The CDR3 runs to 15 residues. Germline CDR1 MDHEN, CDR2 SYDVKM. CDR3 in DNA: TGTGCCAGCAGTCAAGGGCCAGGGGGCGGCCAGCCCCAGCATTTT. Translated, it gives CASSQGPGGGQPQHF.

The chain recombines TRBV24-1 with TRBJ1-2; no reliable D call. Germline V gene lookup returns CDR1 KGHDR and CDR2 SFDVKD. Deletions cut 3 bases from V and 0 bases from J, with 7 bases between. This CDR3 is 14 amino acids long. The CDR3 nucleotides read TGTGCCACCAGTGATGACTGGACTAACTATGGCTACACCTTC. Its protein is CATSDDWTNYGYTF.

The chain has TRBV29-1 and TRBJ1-2; possibly TRBD1 for D (6 bases). Germline V gene data show CDR1 as SQVTM and CDR2 as ANQGSEA. The germline V and J ends were trimmed by 5 bases and 7 bases, with 23 bases remaining between them. This CDR3 comprises 15 residues. The CDR3 bases are TGCAGCGTTTACGGGACAAGGGATCGGGGTGGTGGCTACACCTTC. Protein: CSVYGTRDRGGGYTF.

The chain couples TRBV7-6 to TRBJ2-7, with D uncertain. Trimming stripped 5 bases from V and 4 bases from J, with 12 bases between. Germline lookup yields CDR1 SGHVS and CDR2 FNYEAQ. The CDR3 contains 13 residues. The DNA for the CDR3 is TGTGCCAGCAGCGCGACGGCCGGATACGAGCAGTACTTC. It is translated as CASSATAGYEQYF.

This clone was seen once. The chain combines TRBV19 with TRBJ2-1; no reliable D call. V gave up 6 bases and J gave up 8 bases, with 14 bases separating them. Per germline, CDR1 LNHDA and CDR2 SQIVND (reference sequence). The CDR3 contains 13 residues. CDR3 residues: CASSHGLVYEQFF. The CDR3, as DNA: TGTGCCAGTAGCCATGGGCTAGTTTATGAGCAGTTCTTC.

The rearrangement links TRBV7-3 to TRBJ1-2; 9 bases map to TRBD1. The CDR3 is 15 residues long. CDR1 and CDR2 from the germline V gene are SGHTA and FQGTGA. After removal of 6 bases from V and 4 bases from J, the junction contained 9 bases not matched to a gene. CDR3 nucleotides: TGTGCCAGCAGTCTTACAGGGGGCCTGGGCTATGGCTACACCTTC. Translation gives CASSLTGGLGYGYTF. The whole variable domain, remainder taken from reference TRBV7-3 and TRBJ1-2, is GAGVSQTPSNKVTEKGKYVELRCDPISGHTALYWYRQSLGQGPEFLIYFQGTGAADDSGLPNDRFFAVRPEGSVSTLKIQRTERGDSAVYLCASSLTGGLGYGYTFGSGTRLTVV.

This sequence joins TRBV27 and TRBJ1-6; the D gene is possibly TRBD1 (5 bases). V lost 5 bases to trimming and J lost 3 bases, with 11 bases between them. The V gene's germline CDR1 is MNHEY and CDR2 SMNVEV (reference sequence). There are 15 residues in the CDR3. The CDR3 sequence: CASSAGTGYNSPLHF. The CDR3 DNA sequence: TGTGCCAGCAGTGCCGGGACGGGCTATAATTCACCCCTCCACTTT.

The chain recombines TRBV28 with TRBJ1-3; 12 bases agree with TRBD1. CDR3 length: 18 amino acids. Germline values: CDR1 MDHEN, CDR2 SYDVKM. V trimming: 3 bases; J trimming: 0 bases; junction bases outside the gene matches: 6. The CDR3 sequence: CASSFGGTGGNSGNTIYF. The DNA for the CDR3 is TGTGCCAGCAGTTTTGGTGGGACAGGGGGCAACTCTGGAAACACCATATATTTT.

V usage is TRBV5-6 and J usage is TRBJ2-3; 11 nucleotides align to TRBD2. The CDR3 is 17 amino acids. Germline V gene data show CDR1 as SGHDT and CDR2 as YYEEEE. The junction had 8 bases not matched to a gene; V was cut back by 0 bases and J by 5 bases. In DNA form, the CDR3 reads TGTGCCAGCAGCTTGGCCGGTAGCGGGAGGGCCGGAGATACGCAGTATTTT. Translated: CASSLAGSGRAGDTQYF.

This clone occurred a few times. J is TRBJ2-2 and V is TRBV5-1; D possibly matches TRBD1 or TRBD2 (5 bases each). The CDR3 is made up of 16 amino acids. Germline V gives CDR1 SGHRS, CDR2 YFSETQ. The V gene lost 0 bases and the J gene lost 11 bases, with 20 bases spanning the gap. Here the CDR3 reads CASSLAIRGGLVELFF. CDR3 sequence (DNA): TGCGCCAGCAGCTTGGCCATCCGGGGCGGCCTCGTTGAGCTGTTTTTT.

The chain joins TRBV19 to TRBJ1-4; 11 bases fit TRBD1. The J segment lost 8 bases and the V segment lost 6 bases, leaving 14 bases of the junction unmatched. CDR3 length equals 17 residues. Per the germline V gene, CDR1 is LNHDA and CDR2 is SQIVND (reference sequence). The CDR3 loop reads CASSPRTGGTTWEKLFF. The CDR3 bases are TGTGCCAGTAGCCCTAGGACAGGGGGCACGACTTGGGAAAAACTGTTTTTT.

J is TRBJ2-5 and V is TRBV2; D possibly corresponds to TRBD1 (5 bases). Deletions cut 6 bases from V and 1 base from J, with 12 bases between. The germline gives CDR1 SNHLY, CDR2 FYNNEI. This CDR3 has 14 amino acids. In nucleotides, the CDR3 is TGTGCCAGCAGCCCCAGGGCCACCCAAGAGACCCAGTACTTC. Encoded protein: CASSPRATQETQYF.

V is TRBV5-1 and J is TRBJ1-1; the D is unclear. The CDR3 runs to 16 residues. V shed 0 bases and J shed 4 bases, with 16 bases lying between them. Germline CDR1 is SGHRS and CDR2 is YFSETQ. CDR3 nucleotide sequence: TGCGCCAGCAGCTTGGTAGGGCGCGGACCGTTCACTGAAGCTTTCTTT. Its protein is CASSLVGRGPFTEAFF.

J is TRBJ2-3 and V is TRBV29-1; possibly TRBD1 or TRBD2 for D (6 bases each). Germline CDR1 is SQVTM and CDR2 is ANQGSEA. There are 16 residues in the CDR3. V was shortened by 3 bases and J by 0 bases, with 16 bases between the two germline ends. CDR3 protein: CSVDPRGARSTDTQYF. The CDR3 nucleotides are TGCAGCGTTGACCCGAGGGGGGCCCGGAGCACAGATACGCAGTATTTT.

A word on this clone: At one of its ends the junction is not consistent with the germline gene, which may arise from a read error. The chain is built from TRBV29-1 and TRBJ2-2; possibly TRBD1 or TRBD2 for D (5 bases each). The CDR3 has 13 residues. The V gene's germline CDR1 is SQVTM and CDR2 ANQGSEA. CDR3 nucleotides: TGCAGCGGTGAAGAGGGACGTACCGGGGAGCTGTTTTTT. It encodes CSGEEGRTGELFF.

V gene TRBV4-1 combines with J gene TRBJ2-7, with 7 bases fitting TRBD1. Germline assignment: CDR1 MGHRA and CDR2 YSYEKL. CDR3 length: 15 amino acids. The V segment lost 4 bases and the J segment 5 bases; nucleotides outside the gene matches: 11. The CDR3 coding sequence is TGCGCCAGCAGCCCTTCTCCCGACAGGGATCACGAGCAGTACTTC. This sequence encodes CASSPSPDRDHEQYF.

This rearrangement joins TRBV19 to TRBJ1-1, with a possible D match to TRBD1 (5 bases). The germline V gene encodes CDR1 LNHDA and CDR2 SQIVND (reference sequence). The CDR3 is 16 amino acids. The V end was cut by 1 base, the J end by 5 bases, with 17 bases between. CDR3 amino acids: CASSIGAGKGLTEAFF. CDR3 coding DNA: TGTGCCAGTAGTATAGGTGCCGGGAAGGGGTTGACTGAAGCTTTCTTT.

The chain recombines TRBV19 with TRBJ2-5; the D call may be TRBD1 or TRBD2 (5 bases each). The CDR3 covers 13 residues. Germline V gene data show CDR1 as LNHDA and CDR2 as SQIVND (reference sequence). V lost 5 bases and J 7 bases, leaving 14 bases between the germline ends. The CDR3 DNA sequence: TGTGCCAGTAGTCCACGGTCGGGGCCGACCCAGTACTTC. It codes for CASSPRSGPTQYF.

V and J are TRBV5-6 and TRBJ1-1, with TRBD1 identical over 8 bases. V was clipped by 4 bases and J by 1 base; unmatched bases: 12. The CDR3 runs to 17 residues. Per germline, CDR1 SGHDT and CDR2 YYEEEE. DNA for the CDR3: TGTGCCAGCAGCCTCTCGGCAGGGGGCGCAAGGAACACTGAAGCTTTCTTT. It yields the protein CASSLSAGGARNTEAFF.

V gene TRBV27 combines with J gene TRBJ1-2; tentatively, D is TRBD1 (6 bases). Trimming took off 0 bases at V and 4 bases at J, with 9 bases between the two ends. CDR3 length equals 14 residues. The germline V gene has CDR1 MNHEY and CDR2 SMNVEV (reference sequence). The CDR3 is CASSLSGGVYGYTF. DNA of the CDR3: TGTGCCAGCAGTTTATCGGGGGGCGTCTATGGCTACACCTTC.

This chain links TRBV4-2 with TRBJ2-3; D is uncertain. V was shortened by 1 base and J by 6 bases, with 8 bases between the two germline ends. Per germline, CDR1 LGHNA and CDR2 YNFKEQ. This CDR3 is built from 13 residues. This CDR3 is CASSQGGSDTQYF. The CDR3 coding sequence is TGTGCCAGCAGCCAAGGGGGTTCCGATACGCAGTATTTT.

The rearrangement links TRBV27 to TRBJ2-2; D is unclear. Trimming removed 4 bases from V and 2 bases from J, with 8 bases in between. The length of the CDR3 is 14 residues. CDR1 is MNHEY and CDR2 is SMNVEV in the germline V gene (reference sequence). CDR3 sequence (DNA): TGTGCCAGCAGTTCCTCCCTAAACACCGGGGAGCTGTTTTTT. Residues: CASSSSLNTGELFF.

J is TRBJ2-5 and V is TRBV5-8; 11 bases map to TRBD1. CDR3 length equals 17 residues. The germline gives CDR1 SGHTS, CDR2 YDEGEE. The junction had 7 bases not matched to a gene; V was cut back by 2 bases and J by 1 base. The CDR3 loop reads CASSFGGGTGGQETQYF. The CDR3 DNA reads TGTGCCAGCAGCTTTGGTGGAGGGACAGGGGGCCAAGAGACCCAGTACTTC.

This chain joins TRBV5-4 and TRBJ2-1; possible D gene TRBD1, 5 bases. Trimming left V 3 bases short and J 7 bases short, with 8 bases between. The germline CDR1 and CDR2 sequences are SGHNT and YYREEE (reference sequence). The CDR3 is 12 amino acids. CDR3 sequence: CASSSDRNEQFF. In nucleotides, the CDR3 is TGTGCCAGCAGCTCTGACAGAAATGAGCAGTTCTTC.

The chain carries TRBV23-1 and TRBJ1-5; possibly TRBD1 for D (6 bases). TRBV23-1 carries the ORF label, with uncertain function. The CDR3 is 15 amino acids. The V end was cut by 0 bases, the J end by 6 bases, with 12 bases between. The CDR3 DNA follows: TGCGCCAGCAGTCAATCCACAGGGTGGGGTCAGCCCCAGCATTTT. Its protein is CASSQSTGWGQPQHF.

The chain carries TRBV3-1 (or the pseudogene TRBV3-2) and TRBJ2-2; 11 bases align to TRBD2. V lost 4 bases to trimming and J lost 6 bases; unmatched junction nucleotides: 16. Germline V gene data show CDR1 as LGHDT and CDR2 as YNNKEL (reference sequence). The CDR3 runs to 19 residues. The CDR3 loop is CASSRELAGGPLSSGELFF. The DNA of the CDR3 is TGTGCCAGCAGCCGAGAATTAGCGGGAGGGCCTCTATCGTCCGGGGAGCTGTTTTTT.

The sample holds a few counts of this clone. V and J are TRBV3-1 (or the pseudogene TRBV3-2) and TRBJ2-5; D gene uncertain. V lost 4 bases and J lost 0, with 12 bases in between. The CDR3 covers 15 residues. Germline-derived CDR1 and CDR2 are LGHDT and YNNKEL (reference sequence). The chain's CDR3 is CASSPLAVYQETQYF. The CDR3 bases are TGTGCCAGCAGCCCCCTCGCGGTGTACCAAGAGACCCAGTACTTC.

This CDR3 is CSADLRDSSTF. The CDR3 DNA follows: TGCAGTGCTGACCTCCGGGACTCAAGCACCTTC. The chain recombines TRBV20-1 with TRBJ1-2, with D possibly matching TRBD1 (5 bases). Trimming took off 5 bases at V and 13 bases at J, with 17 bases between the two ends. The CDR3 runs to 11 residues. CDR1 and CDR2 (germline): DFQATT, SNEGSKA (reference sequence).

The V and J genes are TRBV6-5 and TRBJ1-1; tentatively, D is TRBD1 (6 bases). The V gene lost 6 bases and the J gene lost 3 bases, with 14 bases spanning the gap. This CDR3 is built from 14 residues. Germline loops: CDR1 MNHEY, CDR2 SVGAGI. The CDR3 loop reads CASRMTGGDTEAFF. CDR3 nucleotides: TGTGCCAGCAGAATGACAGGAGGCGACACTGAAGCTTTCTTT.

The genes are TRBV11-3 and TRBJ1-2; TRBD1 might be the D (5 bases). CDR1 and CDR2 (germline): SGHNT, YENEEA. This CDR3 is built from 15 residues. V dropped 5 bases and J dropped 3 bases, with 16 bases sitting between them. This CDR3 is CASSIRDDPDYGYTF. DNA of the CDR3: TGTGCCAGCAGCATCCGGGACGACCCTGACTATGGCTACACCTTC.